The 5 T cell receptor beta chains given below trace back to one sample, sequenced in a study of T cell changes during pregnancy in multiple sclerosis (dated by TCRdb to about 2019). Libraries were made using the immunoSEQ multiplex PCR assay. This immuneACCESS table, as held by TCRdb, lists in-frame sequences with V and J called but not all clones. Of the missing ones, under half trace to an unresolved V gene in checked studies; the others have no known cause. This sample is represented by more than 35,000 clones; around 92% of them were singletons. Roughly 8% of the sample goes to the ten largest clones. The input for sequencing was CD8+ T cells from peripheral blood mononuclear cells, taken in the third trimester of pregnancy. The receptors were gathered from a female donor with multiple sclerosis, enrolled in a pregnancy study.

The V gene is TRBV9, the J gene TRBJ2-1; 10 nucleotides line up with TRBD2. The germline gives CDR1 SGDLS, CDR2 YYNGEE. CDR3 size: 15 residues. Trimming removed 3 bases from V and 5 bases from J; junction bases left unmatched: 5. The DNA for the CDR3 is TGTGCCAGCAGCGGCGGGACTAGCGATGACAATGAGCAGTTCTTC. Its protein product is CASSGGTSDDNEQFF.

The chain is built from TRBV7-3 and TRBJ2-3; D might be TRBD2 (6 bases). V was trimmed by 5 bases and J by 0 bases, leaving 15 bases between them. The CDR3 loop spans 16 amino acids. Germline CDR1 reads SGHTA; CDR2 reads FQGTGA. The CDR3 here is CASSRIAGGSTDTQYF. Here the CDR3 DNA reads TGTGCCAGCAGCCGTATAGCCGGGGGTAGCACAGATACGCAGTATTTT.

The chain recombines TRBV7-8 with TRBJ2-3, with 7 nucleotides matching TRBD1. The J segment lost 3 bases and the V segment lost 1 base, leaving 4 bases of the junction unmatched. The germline CDR1 and CDR2 sequences are SGHVS and FQNEAQ. The CDR3 length is 15 residues. The DNA for the CDR3 is TGTGCCAGCAGCTTAGGACAGGGAATTACAGATACGCAGTATTTT. It specifies CASSLGQGITDTQYF.

V and J are TRBV11-2 and TRBJ1-2, with 9 bases identical to TRBD1. The J segment lost 4 bases and the V segment lost 5 bases, leaving 11 bases of the junction unmatched. The CDR3 spans 16 residues. Germline V gene lookup returns CDR1 SGHAT and CDR2 FQNNGV. CDR3: CASSEGDRVSIYGYTF. The DNA of the CDR3 is TGTGCCAGCAGCGAGGGGGACAGGGTCTCTATCTATGGCTACACCTTC.

The V and J genes are TRBV6-1 and TRBJ1-5, with 8 bases matching TRBD1. Germline V gives CDR1 MNHNS, CDR2 SASEGT. The CDR3 runs 14 residues. The J segment lost 3 bases and the V segment lost 7 bases, leaving 5 bases of the junction unmatched. CDR3 protein: CASNGQGFNQPQHF. CDR3 DNA: TGTGCCAGCAACGGACAGGGCTTCAATCAGCCCCAGCATTTT.